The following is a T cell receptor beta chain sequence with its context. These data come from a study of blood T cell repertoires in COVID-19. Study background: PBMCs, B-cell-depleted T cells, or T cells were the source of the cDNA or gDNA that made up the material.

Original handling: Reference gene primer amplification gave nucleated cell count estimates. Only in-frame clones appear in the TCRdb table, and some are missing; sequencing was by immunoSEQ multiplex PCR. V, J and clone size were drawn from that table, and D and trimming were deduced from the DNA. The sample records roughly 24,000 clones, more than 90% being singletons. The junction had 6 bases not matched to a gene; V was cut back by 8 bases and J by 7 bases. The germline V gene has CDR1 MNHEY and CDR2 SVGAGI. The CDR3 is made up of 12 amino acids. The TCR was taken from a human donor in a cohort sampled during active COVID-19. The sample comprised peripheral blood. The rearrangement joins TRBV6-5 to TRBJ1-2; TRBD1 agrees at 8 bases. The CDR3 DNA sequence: TGTGCCAGCGCGCAGGGGACAGGTGGCTACACCTTC. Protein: CASAQGTGGYTF.